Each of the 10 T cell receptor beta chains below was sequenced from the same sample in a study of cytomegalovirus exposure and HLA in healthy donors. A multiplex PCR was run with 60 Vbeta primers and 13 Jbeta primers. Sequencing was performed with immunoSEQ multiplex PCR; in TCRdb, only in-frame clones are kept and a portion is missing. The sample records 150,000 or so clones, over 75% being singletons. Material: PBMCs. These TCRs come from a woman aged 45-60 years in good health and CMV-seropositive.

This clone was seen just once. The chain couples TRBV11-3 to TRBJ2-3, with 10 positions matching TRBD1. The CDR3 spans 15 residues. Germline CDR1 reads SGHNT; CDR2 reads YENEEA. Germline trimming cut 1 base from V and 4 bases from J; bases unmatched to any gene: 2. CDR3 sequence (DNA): TGTGCCAGCAGCTTAGGGGGGACAGGGGCAGATACGCAGTATTTT. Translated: CASSLGGTGADTQYF.

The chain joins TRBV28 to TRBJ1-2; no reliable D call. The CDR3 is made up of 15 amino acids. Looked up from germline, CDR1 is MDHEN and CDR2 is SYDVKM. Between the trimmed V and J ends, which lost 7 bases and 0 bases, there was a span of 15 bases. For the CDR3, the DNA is TGTGCCAGCATATCCGGCGGTTCCTCTAACTATGGCTACACCTTC. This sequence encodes CASISGGSSNYGYTF.

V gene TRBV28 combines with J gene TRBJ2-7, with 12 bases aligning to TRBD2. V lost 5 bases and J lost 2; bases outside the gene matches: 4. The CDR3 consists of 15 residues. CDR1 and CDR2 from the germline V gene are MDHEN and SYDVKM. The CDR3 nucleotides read TGTGCCAGCAGTCCCGGACTAGCGGGAACCTACGAGCAGTACTTC. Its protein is CASSPGLAGTYEQYF.

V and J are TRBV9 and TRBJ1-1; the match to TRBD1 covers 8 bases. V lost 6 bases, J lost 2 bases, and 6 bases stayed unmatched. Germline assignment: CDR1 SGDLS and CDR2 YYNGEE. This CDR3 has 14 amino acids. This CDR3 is CASTPGQVNTEAFF. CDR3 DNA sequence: TGTGCCAGCACCCCGGGACAGGTAAACACTGAAGCTTTCTTT.

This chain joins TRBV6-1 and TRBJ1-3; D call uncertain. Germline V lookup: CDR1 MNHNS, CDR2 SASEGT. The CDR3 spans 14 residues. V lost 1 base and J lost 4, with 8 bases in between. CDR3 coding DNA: TGTGCCAGCAGTGAAGTCGAGTGGGGAAACACCATATATTTT. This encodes CASSEVEWGNTIYF.

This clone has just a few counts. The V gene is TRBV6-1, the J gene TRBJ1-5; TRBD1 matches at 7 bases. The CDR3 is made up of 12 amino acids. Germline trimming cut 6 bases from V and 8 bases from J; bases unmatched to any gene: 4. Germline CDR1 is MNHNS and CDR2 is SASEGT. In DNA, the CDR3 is TGTGCCAGCAGCGCAACAGGGGAGCCCCAGCATTTT. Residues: CASSATGEPQHF.

The CDR3 loop is CASSFMGGVGYSQYF. CDR3 in DNA: TGTGCCAGCAGCTTCATGGGCGGGGTCGGTTATTCGCAGTATTTT. The V and J genes are TRBV7-3 and TRBJ2-3, with D possibly matching TRBD2 (6 bases). Trimming pared 3 bases from V and 10 bases from J, leaving 20 bases between. The CDR3 length is 15 residues. CDR1 and CDR2 (germline): SGHTA, FQGTGA.

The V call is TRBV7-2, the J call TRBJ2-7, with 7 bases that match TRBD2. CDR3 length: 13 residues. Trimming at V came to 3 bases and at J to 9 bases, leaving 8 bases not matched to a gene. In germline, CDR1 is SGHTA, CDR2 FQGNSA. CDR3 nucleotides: TGTGCCAGCAGCTTGGCGAGCGGGAAGAGGCAGTACTTC. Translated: CASSLASGKRQYF.

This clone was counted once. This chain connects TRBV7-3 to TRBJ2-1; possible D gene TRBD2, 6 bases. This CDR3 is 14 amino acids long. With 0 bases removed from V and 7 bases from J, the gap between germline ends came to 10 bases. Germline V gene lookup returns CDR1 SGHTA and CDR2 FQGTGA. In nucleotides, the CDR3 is TGTGCCAGCAGCTTAACCCGGAGGGAAAATGAGCAGTTCTTC. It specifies CASSLTRRENEQFF.

The CDR3 sequence is CASSLAGQGETQYF. The CDR3 bases are TGTGCCAGCTCACTGGCGGGACAGGGGGAGACCCAGTACTTC. The rearrangement links TRBV18 to TRBJ2-5; 10 nucleotides line up with TRBD1. The CDR3 totals 14 residues. The V segment lost 4 bases and the J segment 5 bases; nucleotides outside the gene matches: 4. Germline loops: CDR1 KGHSH, CDR2 LQKENI.